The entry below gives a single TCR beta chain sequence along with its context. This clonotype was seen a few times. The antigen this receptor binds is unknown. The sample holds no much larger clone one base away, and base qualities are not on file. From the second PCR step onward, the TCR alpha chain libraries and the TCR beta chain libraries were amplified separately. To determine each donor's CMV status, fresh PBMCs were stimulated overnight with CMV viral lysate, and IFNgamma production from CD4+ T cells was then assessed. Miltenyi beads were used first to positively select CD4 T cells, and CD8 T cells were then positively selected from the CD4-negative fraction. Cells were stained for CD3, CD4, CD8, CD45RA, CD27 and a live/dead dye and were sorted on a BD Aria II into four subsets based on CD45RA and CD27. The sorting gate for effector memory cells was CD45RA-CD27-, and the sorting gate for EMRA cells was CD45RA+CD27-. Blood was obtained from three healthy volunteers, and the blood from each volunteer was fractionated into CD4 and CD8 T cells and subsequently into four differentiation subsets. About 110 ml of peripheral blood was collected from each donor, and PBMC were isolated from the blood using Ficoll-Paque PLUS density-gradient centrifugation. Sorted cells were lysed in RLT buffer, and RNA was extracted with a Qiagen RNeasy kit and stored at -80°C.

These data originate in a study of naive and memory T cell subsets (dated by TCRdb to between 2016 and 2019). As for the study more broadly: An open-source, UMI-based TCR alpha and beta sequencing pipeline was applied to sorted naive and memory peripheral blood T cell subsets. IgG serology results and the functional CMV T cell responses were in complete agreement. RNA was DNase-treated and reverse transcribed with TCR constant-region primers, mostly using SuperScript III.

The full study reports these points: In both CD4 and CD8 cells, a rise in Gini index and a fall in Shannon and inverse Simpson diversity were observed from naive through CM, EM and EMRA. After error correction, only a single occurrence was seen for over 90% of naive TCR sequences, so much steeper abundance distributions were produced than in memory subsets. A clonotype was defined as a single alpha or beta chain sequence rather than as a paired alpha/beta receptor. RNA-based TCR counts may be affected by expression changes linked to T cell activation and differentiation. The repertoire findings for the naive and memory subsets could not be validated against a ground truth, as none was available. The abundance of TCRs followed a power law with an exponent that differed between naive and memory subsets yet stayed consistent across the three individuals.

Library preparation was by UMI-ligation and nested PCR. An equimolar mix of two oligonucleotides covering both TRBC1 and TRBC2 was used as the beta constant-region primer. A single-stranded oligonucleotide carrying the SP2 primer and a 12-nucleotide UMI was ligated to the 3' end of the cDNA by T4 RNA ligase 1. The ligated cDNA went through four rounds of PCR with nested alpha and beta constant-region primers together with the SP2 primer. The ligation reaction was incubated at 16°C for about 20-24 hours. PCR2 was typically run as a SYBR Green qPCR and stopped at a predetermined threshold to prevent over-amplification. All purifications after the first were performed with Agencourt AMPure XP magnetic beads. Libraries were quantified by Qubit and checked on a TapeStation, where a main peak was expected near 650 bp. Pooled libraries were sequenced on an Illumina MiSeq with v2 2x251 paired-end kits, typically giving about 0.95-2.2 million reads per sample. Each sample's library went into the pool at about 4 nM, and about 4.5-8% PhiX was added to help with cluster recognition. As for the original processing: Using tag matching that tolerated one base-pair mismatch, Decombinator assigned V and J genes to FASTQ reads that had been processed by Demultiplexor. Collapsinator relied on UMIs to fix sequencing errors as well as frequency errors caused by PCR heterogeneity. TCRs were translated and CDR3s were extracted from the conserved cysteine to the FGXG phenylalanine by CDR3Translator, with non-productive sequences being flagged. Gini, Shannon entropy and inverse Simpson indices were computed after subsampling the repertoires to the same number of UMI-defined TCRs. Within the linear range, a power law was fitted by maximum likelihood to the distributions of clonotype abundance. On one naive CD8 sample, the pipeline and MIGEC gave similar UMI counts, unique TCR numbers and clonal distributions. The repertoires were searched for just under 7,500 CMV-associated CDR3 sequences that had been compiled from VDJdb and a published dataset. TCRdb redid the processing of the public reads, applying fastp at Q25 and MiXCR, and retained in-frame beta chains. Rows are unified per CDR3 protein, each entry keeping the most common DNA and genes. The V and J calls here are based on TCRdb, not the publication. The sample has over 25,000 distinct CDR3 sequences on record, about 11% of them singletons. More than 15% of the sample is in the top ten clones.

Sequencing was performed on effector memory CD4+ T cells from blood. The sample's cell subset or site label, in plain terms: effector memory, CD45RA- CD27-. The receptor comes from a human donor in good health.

Read as DNA, the sequence is TGCGCCAGCAGTGGTGCAGGTGCAGCCAAAAACATTCAGTACTTC. Translated, this gives CASSGAGAAKNIQYF. Rearrangement joined TRBV5-1 to TRBJ2-4; the D gene assignment is ambiguous. Spanning cysteine to phenylalanine, the CDR3 consists of 15 amino acids. Left in the record is the CDR3 DNA by itself, 45 bases read in frame from the first base. CDR1 and CDR2 were assigned from the germline V gene as SGHRS and YFSETQ. V and J are truncated by 5 bases and 0 bases respectively, leaving an intervening sequence of 12 bases.